Below are 30 T cell receptor beta chains sequenced from a single sample in a study of blood T cell repertoires in COVID-19. TCRdb's copy holds only in-frame clones and misses some; the assay was immunoSEQ multiplex PCR. The sample has roughly 160,000 clones; over 75% are singletons. The sequencing sample was made of PBMCs or T cells enriched from blood (not recorded which). The receptor set was obtained from a man in his fifties who had recovered from COVID-19.

The chain links TRBV7-2 to TRBJ2-3; possible D gene TRBD2, 7 bases. The V and J ends lost 4 bases and 2 bases respectively, with 22 bases between them. The germline V gene has CDR1 SGHTA and CDR2 FQGNSA. The CDR3 has 18 residues. The CDR3 DNA sequence: TGTGCCAGCAGCTCCCCGTGGGGGAGGGGGGCCGACACAGATACGCAGTATTTT. It translates to CASSSPWGRGADTDTQYF. Full variable domain (missing parts from reference TRBV7-2 and TRBJ2-3): GAGVSQSPSNKVTEKGKDVELRCDPISGHTALYWYRQSLGQGLEFLIYFQGNSAPDKSGLPSDRFSAERTGGSVSTLTIQRTQQEDSAVYLCASSSPWGRGADTDTQYFGPGTRLTVL.

J is TRBJ2-7 and V is TRBV4-1; TRBD2 aligns across 12 bases. The V gene's germline CDR1 is MGHRA and CDR2 YSYEKL. The CDR3 is made up of 17 amino acids. V gave up 0 bases and J gave up 5 bases; unmatched junction bases: 8. CDR3 DNA: TGCGCCAGCAGCCAAGAGGACCTACGACTAGCGGGAGACGAGCAGTACTTC. Protein sequence: CASSQEDLRLAGDEQYF.

The genes are TRBV5-1 and TRBJ2-5; TRBD2 might be the D (5 bases). The germline gives CDR1 SGHRS, CDR2 YFSETQ. V lost 3 bases and J 5 bases, leaving 14 bases between the germline ends. This CDR3 comprises 14 residues. CDR3 residues: CASSSPRGGETQYF. CDR3 DNA sequence: TGCGCCAGCAGCTCTCCCCGGGGTGGGGAGACCCAGTACTTC.

This clone appeared a single time. The V gene is TRBV30, the J gene TRBJ2-2; tentative D call: TRBD1 (5 bases). Trimming left V 2 bases short and J 7 bases short, with 8 bases between. Germline assignment: CDR1 GTSNPN and CDR2 SVGIG (reference sequence). CDR3 length: 12 amino acids. The CDR3 reads CAWSSQGGELFF. Here the CDR3 DNA reads TGTGCCTGGAGTTCCCAGGGCGGGGAGCTGTTTTTT.

The CDR3 nucleotides are TGTGCCAGTAGGCCTACAGCGAACACCGGGGAGCTGTTTTTT. Translating it yields CASRPTANTGELFF. This chain joins TRBV19 and TRBJ2-2, with D unresolved. The CDR3 runs to 14 residues. V lost 6 bases and J lost 0, with 8 bases in between. The V gene's germline CDR1 is LNHDA and CDR2 SQIVND (reference sequence). The complete variable domain, with remaining parts taken from reference TRBV19 and TRBJ2-2, reads DGGITQSPKYLFRKEGQNVTLSCEQNLNHDAMYWYRQDPGQGLRLIYYSQIVNDFQKGDIAEGYSVSREKKESFPLTVTSAQKNPTAFYLCASRPTANTGELFFGEGSRLTVL.

This clone came up a few times. The chain couples TRBV28 to TRBJ1-5; D not resolved. The CDR3 has 14 amino acids. V was trimmed by 6 bases and J by 0 bases, leaving 9 bases between them. Germline loops: CDR1 MDHEN, CDR2 SYDVKM. CDR3 coding DNA: TGTGCCAGCAGGGACGGGATTAGCAATCAGCCCCAGCATTTT. As protein: CASRDGISNQPQHF. Full variable domain (outside the CDR3, taken from reference TRBV28 and TRBJ1-5): DVKVTQSSRYLVKRTGEKVFLECVQDMDHENMFWYRQDPGLGLRLIYFSYDVKMKEKGDIPEGYSVSREKKERFSLILESASTNQTSMYLCASRDGISNQPQHFGDGTRLSIL.

The CDR3 loop is CASSPFSEKLFF. The DNA of the CDR3 is TGTGCCAGCAGCCCCTTTAGTGAAAAACTGTTTTTT. V is TRBV3-1 (or the pseudogene TRBV3-2) and J is TRBJ1-4; no definite D call. V was shortened by 4 bases and J by 7 bases, with 7 bases between the two germline ends. The CDR3 is made up of 12 amino acids. Germline assignment: CDR1 LGHDT and CDR2 YNNKEL (reference sequence).

Here the CDR3 DNA reads TGTGCCAGCAGCGAGTCCTGGACTAGCGGATTTAGCTCCTACAATGAGCAGTTCTTC. It specifies CASSESWTSGFSSYNEQFF. The chain employs TRBV4-2 and TRBJ2-1; 10 bases fit TRBD2. The CDR3 runs to 19 residues. In germline, CDR1 is LGHNA, CDR2 YNFKEQ. The ends lost 5 bases at V and 0 bases at J; junction bases unmatched: 13.

This chain connects TRBV2 to TRBJ1-6; no clear D. The CDR3 spans 13 residues. V gave up 4 bases and J gave up 10 bases, with 11 bases separating them. The V gene's germline CDR1 is SNHLY and CDR2 FYNNEI. CDR3 DNA sequence: TGTGCCAGCAGTGTGGCGCCAGGCTCACCCCTCCACTTT. Translating it yields CASSVAPGSPLHF.

The CDR3: CASSLRAEDEKLFF. In nucleotides, the CDR3 is TGCGCCAGCAGCTTGCGGGCGGAGGATGAAAAACTGTTTTTT. This chain connects TRBV5-1 to TRBJ1-4, with D unclear. This CDR3 spans 14 amino acids. The germline V gene encodes CDR1 SGHRS and CDR2 YFSETQ. Between the trimmed V and J ends, which lost 1 base and 6 bases, there was a span of 10 bases. Full variable domain (missing parts from reference TRBV5-1 and TRBJ1-4): KAGVTQTPRYLIKTRGQQVTLSCSPISGHRSVSWYQQTPGQGLQFLFEYFSETQRNKGNFPGRFSGRQFSNSRSEMNVSTLELGDSALYLCASSLRAEDEKLFFGSGTQLSVL.

This clone was observed many times. The chain is built from TRBV6-1 and TRBJ1-6; D is possibly TRBD1 (6 bases). This CDR3 is built from 13 residues. V lost 0 bases to trimming and J lost 10 bases, with 7 bases between them. CDR1 is MNHNS, CDR2 SASEGT, per germline. The CDR3 region has the DNA TGTGCCAGCAGTGAAGCGGGACACTCACCCCTCCACTTT. It is translated as CASSEAGHSPLHF.

The genes are TRBV28 and TRBJ1-5, with D unresolved. CDR1 is MDHEN, CDR2 SYDVKM, per germline. The V gene lost 4 bases and the J gene lost 0 bases, with 13 bases spanning the gap. The CDR3 spans 16 residues. Written as DNA, the CDR3 is TGTGCCAGCAGTTATTTCCGGTCTCCTAGCAATCAGCCCCAGCATTTT. Its translation: CASSYFRSPSNQPQHF.

The chain recombines TRBV12-3 or TRBV12-4 with TRBJ1-4; possibly TRBD1 for D (6 bases). The CDR3 is made up of 12 amino acids. V dropped 9 bases and J dropped 4 bases, with 9 bases sitting between them. In nucleotides, the CDR3 is TGTGCCAGTTCAGGGGTTAATGAAAAACTGTTTTTT. Its protein is CASSGVNEKLFF.

This chain connects TRBV6-5 to TRBJ2-7, with 7 bases matching TRBD1. Looked up from germline, CDR1 is MNHEY and CDR2 is SVGAGI. CDR3 length: 13 amino acids. J gave up 2 bases and V 4 bases, and 2 bases lay outside the gene matches. DNA of the CDR3: TGTGCCAGCAGTTTTGGGACAGCCTACGAGCAGTACTTC. Translation: CASSFGTAYEQYF.

CDR3 DNA: TGTGCCAGCAGTTACTCGATCGCAGGGGCTGGAGAGACCCAGTACTTC. It yields the protein CASSYSIAGAGETQYF. V is TRBV6-5 and J is TRBJ2-5; D possibly corresponds to TRBD1 (6 bases). V was trimmed by 0 bases and J by 4 bases, leaving 15 bases between them. Germline V gene data show CDR1 as MNHEY and CDR2 as SVGAGI. The CDR3 sequence is 16 residues long.

This clone is a singleton in its sample. CDR3 residues: CASSQVPAAGGYEQYF. The CDR3 DNA is TGCGCCAGCAGCCAAGTTCCAGCGGCAGGGGGCTACGAGCAGTACTTC. The chain carries TRBV4-1 and TRBJ2-7; 7 nucleotides line up with TRBD1. This CDR3 region has 16 residues. V lost 1 base to trimming and J lost 3 bases; unmatched junction nucleotides: 9. Germline values: CDR1 MGHRA, CDR2 YSYEKL.

This rearrangement joins TRBV11-3 to TRBJ2-5, with D perhaps TRBD1 (6 bases). The CDR3 contains 14 residues. Germline V gene data show CDR1 as SGHNT and CDR2 as YENEEA. Trimming removed 5 bases from V and 6 bases from J, with 16 bases in between. The CDR3 spells CASSANRASQTQYF. DNA of the CDR3: TGTGCCAGCAGCGCCAACAGGGCATCACAGACCCAGTACTTC.

This clone occurred once. The genes are TRBV28 and TRBJ2-1, with TRBD2 as a possible D gene (6 bases). This CDR3 comprises 16 residues. Trimming removed 5 bases at V and 3 bases at J, with 17 bases between. In germline, CDR1 is MDHEN, CDR2 SYDVKM. CDR3 sequence: CASSQSPRGIYNEQFF. DNA of the CDR3: TGTGCCAGCAGTCAGAGCCCGCGGGGTATCTACAATGAGCAGTTCTTC.

The J gene is TRBJ1-5, the V gene TRBV19; 8 bases are a match to TRBD1. The junction had 11 bases not matched to a gene; V was cut back by 6 bases and J by 7 bases. The CDR3 spans 15 residues. The V gene's germline CDR1 is LNHDA and CDR2 SQIVND (reference sequence). The CDR3 coding sequence is TGTGCCAGTAGGGCAGGGGGCTCCAGTATGCAGCCCCAGCATTTT. Translation gives CASRAGGSSMQPQHF.

This chain joins TRBV9 and TRBJ1-3, with D hard to call. The germline V gene encodes CDR1 SGDLS and CDR2 YYNGEE. The CDR3 is 13 residues long. V was trimmed by 3 bases and J by 8 bases, leaving 12 bases between them. The CDR3 DNA follows: TGTGCCAGCAGCGCGAGCCCTTTGGACACCATATATTTT. Translation gives CASSASPLDTIYF.

This chain connects TRBV28 to TRBJ1-1, with D uncertain. V was shortened by 6 bases and J by 5 bases, with 10 bases between the two germline ends. This CDR3 region has 12 residues. The germline gives CDR1 MDHEN, CDR2 SYDVKM. The CDR3 is CASRTGLTEAFF. In nucleotides, the CDR3 is TGTGCCAGCAGGACGGGGTTAACTGAAGCTTTCTTT.

The chain recombines TRBV28 with TRBJ2-7; 8 nucleotides match TRBD1. This CDR3 contains 14 residues. Germline V gene lookup returns CDR1 MDHEN and CDR2 SYDVKM. Trimming cost V 5 bases and J 3 bases; bases outside gene matches: 6. In nucleotides, the CDR3 is TGTGCCAGCAGTCGACAGGGGATAGGCTACGAGCAGTACTTC. Its translation is CASSRQGIGYEQYF.

The chain recombines TRBV5-8 with TRBJ2-3; 8 nucleotides match TRBD1. Germline CDR1 SGHTS, CDR2 YDEGEE. The V and J ends lost 4 bases and 5 bases, in that order; junction bases with no gene match: 12. The CDR3 covers 16 residues. This chain's CDR3 is CASSPGTGGREDTQYF. CDR3 nucleotide sequence: TGTGCCAGCAGCCCTGGTACAGGGGGTCGCGAAGATACGCAGTATTTT.

The chain uses TRBV7-2 and TRBJ2-7, with D maybe TRBD1 (6 bases). In germline, CDR1 is SGHTA, CDR2 FQGNSA. The CDR3 has 14 amino acids. Trimming took off 5 bases at V and 0 bases at J, with 11 bases between the two ends. The CDR3 sequence: CASSPMDSSYEQYF. The CDR3 DNA reads TGTGCCAGCAGCCCCATGGACAGCTCCTACGAGCAGTACTTC.

The chain has TRBV4-1 and TRBJ2-1, with TRBD2 matching 7 bases. The J segment lost 1 base and the V segment lost 4 bases, leaving 7 bases of the junction unmatched. Germline lookup yields CDR1 MGHRA and CDR2 YSYEKL. CDR3 size: 16 residues. This chain's CDR3 is CASSPQRGLSYNEQFF. The CDR3 region has the DNA TGCGCCAGCAGCCCTCAGCGGGGTCTTTCCTACAATGAGCAGTTCTTC.

The CDR3 nucleotides are TGCGCCAGCAGCTTGGTTTCGGGGGGAGGGTCTGGGGCCAACGTCCTGACTTTC. Translated: CASSLVSGGGSGANVLTF. The gene calls are TRBV5-1 and TRBJ2-6, with 7 positions matching TRBD2. The CDR3 runs 18 residues. From germline, CDR1 is SGHRS and CDR2 YFSETQ. The V and J ends lost 0 bases and 1 base, in that order; junction bases with no gene match: 7. The full variable domain, with the rest looked up from reference TRBV5-1 and TRBJ2-6, is KAGVTQTPRYLIKTRGQQVTLSCSPISGHRSVSWYQQTPGQGLQFLFEYFSETQRNKGNFPGRFSGRQFSNSRSEMNVSTLELGDSALYLCASSLVSGGGSGANVLTFGAGSRLTVL.

This chain joins TRBV30 and TRBJ2-6; perhaps TRBD2 as D (5 bases). The V gene's germline CDR1 is GTSNPN and CDR2 SVGIG (reference sequence). The V and J ends lost 2 bases and 3 bases respectively, with 8 bases between them. CDR3 length equals 14 residues. CDR3 coding DNA: TGTGCCTGGAGTTTCGGGGTTGGGGCCAACGTCCTGACTTTC. Protein: CAWSFGVGANVLTF.

The chain joins TRBV19 to TRBJ1-1, with D uncertain. The ends were cut back, 3 bases at V and 4 bases at J, with 15 bases in the middle. CDR1 LNHDA and CDR2 SQIVND come from the germline V gene (reference sequence). This CDR3 comprises 15 residues. CDR3 DNA sequence: TGTGCCAGTAGTATCGGTGAGGGATCTCTCACTGAAGCTTTCTTT. This encodes CASSIGEGSLTEAFF.

The chain joins TRBV11-2 to TRBJ1-5; TRBD1 might be the D (6 bases). Per germline, CDR1 SGHAT and CDR2 FQNNGV. The CDR3 covers 17 residues. V lost 6 bases to trimming and J lost 4 bases, with 22 bases between them. The CDR3 here is CASRRTTGLAGNQPQHF. The CDR3 coding sequence is TGTGCCAGCAGACGAACGACAGGACTAGCAGGGAATCAGCCCCAGCATTTT.

This chain uses TRBV5-1 with TRBJ1-3; D gene unclear. CDR3 length: 14 amino acids. V lost 1 base to trimming and J lost 6 bases, with 11 bases between them. Germline values: CDR1 SGHRS, CDR2 YFSETQ. This chain's CDR3 is CASSLLSEQNTIYF. The CDR3 nucleotides read TGCGCCAGCAGCTTGTTGTCGGAGCAAAACACCATATATTTT. Full variable domain (missing parts from reference TRBV5-1 and TRBJ1-3): KAGVTQTPRYLIKTRGQQVTLSCSPISGHRSVSWYQQTPGQGLQFLFEYFSETQRNKGNFPGRFSGRQFSNSRSEMNVSTLELGDSALYLCASSLLSEQNTIYFGEGSWLTVV.